This T cell receptor beta chain was recovered during a study of vaccination effects on CD4 cells after COVID-19 (dated by TCRdb to 2021 to 2024). With respect to the entire study: In the ViraFEST assay, PBMC were stimulated with viral peptide pools, and antigen-specific CD4+ T cell clonotypes were then identified by expansion using TCR sequencing. Across the study, the median time from the second dose to post-vaccine sampling was 72 days (range 14 to 241). The study compared SARS-CoV-2 spike-specific CD4+ TCR repertoires before and after mRNA vaccination in COVID-19 convalescent patients and infection-naive vaccine recipients. The full study included some eleven COVID-19 convalescent patients and several SARS-CoV-2-naive healthy vaccine recipients. After vaccination, three convalescent patients were sampled at an early time point (day +14) and at a late time point (day +241, +227 and +161, respectively). Cultures from other donors in the study were sequenced using the Oncomine TCR Beta short-read assay on an Illumina iSeq 100. Approximately 2.1 million PBMC per well were cultured in IMDM with around 5.3% human AB serum, 8 to 10 IU/ml IL-2 and gentamicin, plus 10 ug/ml peptides. Overall results and qualifications from the work: At late post-vaccination timepoints, both infection-induced and vaccine-induced clones showed marked clonal contraction, consistent with waning T cell responses. Among convalescent patients, the spike-reactive repertoire after vaccination was made up mainly of new vaccine-induced clones that were largely distinct from the clones induced by infection. The study was limited by a small number of convalescent patients and lacked early post-infection timepoints.

The germline V gene encodes CDR1 MGHDK and CDR2 SYGVNS. CDR3 length: 18 amino acids, cysteine to phenylalanine. Here the CDR3 DNA is all that survives: 54 bases in frame from base 1. The V end gives up 3 bases and the J end 5 bases, leaving 18 bases in the junction not matched to a gene. A word on this clone: Its target antigen remains unknown. Nothing much larger sits one base from this clone, and base qualities are not available.

After approximately eleven days of culture, CD4+ T cells were isolated with the EasySep CD4+ T cell isolation kit. PCR-confirmed SARS-CoV-2 infection had occurred in convalescent patients between March and December 2020, before the Alpha, Beta and Delta variants emerged in the United States. Each participant got two doses of an mRNA SARS-CoV-2 vaccine, either BNT162b2 or mRNA-1273. Half of the culture medium was replaced with fresh IL-2-containing medium on days 3 and 7. Each peptide stimulation condition was cultured in triplicate wells unless otherwise noted. Using Ficoll-Paque Plus gradient centrifugation, PBMC were separated from whole blood and then either used fresh or cryopreserved at -140C. Genomic DNA was extracted from cultured CD4+ T cells with the QIAamp micro DNA kit. Libraries were made using the immunoSEQ multiplex PCR assay. DNA from the cultured, isolated CD4+ T cells was subjected to TCR beta CDR3 sequencing. In the source study's methods: Non-productive TCR sequences were discarded, and reads were trimmed to the CDR3 region, with only CDR3s of 7 or more amino acids retained. Antigen-specific clonotypes were identified using the MANAFEST web app by comparison of expansion in peptide wells against reference cultures. For clones to be considered positive, expansion at FDR<0.05 versus reference and all other wells, an odds ratio above 5, and a frequency above 0.1% in two replicate wells were required. A clonotype was defined as cross-reactive if the clonotype was significantly expanded both in SARS-CoV-2 spike wells and in at least one common cold coronavirus spike condition. Levenshtein distance calculated with the stringdist R package was used to assess CDR3 similarity, and unrooted trees were constructed with ape in R 3.6.1. TCRdb obtained this table from immuneACCESS and retained in-frame rearrangements with V and J assigned. These tables miss some clones; where compared with another copy, unresolved V genes account for less than half of the shortfall, and the remainder is unexplained. Clonal size and the V and J genes are those of that table, whereas D and trimming came from the DNA. This sample comprises approximately 40,000 clones, approximately 82% of them detected only once. Together, the top ten hold around 3.3% of the sample.

Recombination linked TRBV25-1 to TRBJ2-7; 8 junctional bases match TRBD2. The source is a human donor who had a prior SARS-CoV-2 infection. The source material was CD4+ T cells from PBMCs cultured without peptide, sampled after COVID-19 vaccination. DNA sequence: TGTGCCAGCAGTGACCCCCGGGCTAGCGGGTCGAGACCCCACGAGCAGTACTTC. Its amino acids are CASSDPRASGSRPHEQYF.